Here is one T cell receptor (beta chain) with its context. Its recognized antigen is unknown. Base qualities were left out, and no much larger clone turns up one base away. The immunoSEQ Assay, a bias-controlled multiplex PCR, was used to amplify TCRbeta CDR3 regions from genomic DNA. On the authors' methods: The number of nucleated cells in each sample was estimated by amplification of reference gene primers within the assay. To quantify the absolute abundance of each unique TCRbeta CDR3 rearrangement, sequence reads were collapsed and filtered. Productive Simpson clonality was computed per sample as the square root of Simpson's diversity index over productive rearrangements. The clones in this table, taken by TCRdb from immuneACCESS, are in-frame only. Not every clone is retained; where verified, under half of the shortfall comes from an unresolved V gene, and the cause of the rest is unknown. V and J calls and clone size are copied from that table; D and trimming were computed from the DNA. The sample records about 36,000 clones, 70% to 90% of which are singletons. The ten largest clones take up over 13% of the sample.

This entry comes from a study of blood T cell repertoires in COVID-19 (dated by TCRdb to between 2020 and 2021). Notes on the research overall: The collaborator samples originated in the United States, Italy and Spain and spanned the acute and convalescent phases of COVID-19. Where available, HLA class I and class II types were obtained from metadata supplied by the sample provider rather than from assay-based typing. The prospective study material was composed of cDNA or gDNA derived from T cells, B-cell-depleted T cells, or PBMCs. Sample metadata almost always included a de-identified subject ID, COVID-19 status, age in years and sex. Deeply sampled blood TCRbeta repertoires from subjects exposed to, actively infected with, or recovered from COVID-19 were included in the dataset. The repertoires were released in a freely available public database meant as a resource for research on the immune response to SARS-CoV-2. Samples came from the ongoing ImmuneRACE study (first 160 participants) plus 1,254 subjects from 6 global collaborators.

Collaborating institutions collected whole blood in K2EDTA tubes following their own protocols. Collaborator samples were shipped for TCRbeta analysis as frozen whole blood, isolated PBMCs, or DNA extracted from either sample type. Reading the germline V gene (reference sequence) gives CDR1 GTSNPN and CDR2 SVGIG. V has 2 bases trimmed and J has 0 bases trimmed; junction bases matching no gene number 6. There are 16 amino acids in the CDR3, from cysteine to phenylalanine inclusive. Only the CDR3 DNA stays, 48 bases, in frame from base 1. Results and caveats for the whole study, not just this receptor: The quantity of clinical and demographic metadata differed by source and by participant and was supplied without curation.

This clonotype originated in a human donor in a cohort sampled during active COVID-19. Sequencing was performed on peripheral blood. The receptor chain draws on TRBV30 and TRBJ1-5; 8 bases in between match TRBD1. The DNA sequence is TGTGCCTGGAGTAAGGGGACAGGACTTAGCAATCAGCCCCAGCATTTT. This gives the protein CAWSKGTGLSNQPQHF.